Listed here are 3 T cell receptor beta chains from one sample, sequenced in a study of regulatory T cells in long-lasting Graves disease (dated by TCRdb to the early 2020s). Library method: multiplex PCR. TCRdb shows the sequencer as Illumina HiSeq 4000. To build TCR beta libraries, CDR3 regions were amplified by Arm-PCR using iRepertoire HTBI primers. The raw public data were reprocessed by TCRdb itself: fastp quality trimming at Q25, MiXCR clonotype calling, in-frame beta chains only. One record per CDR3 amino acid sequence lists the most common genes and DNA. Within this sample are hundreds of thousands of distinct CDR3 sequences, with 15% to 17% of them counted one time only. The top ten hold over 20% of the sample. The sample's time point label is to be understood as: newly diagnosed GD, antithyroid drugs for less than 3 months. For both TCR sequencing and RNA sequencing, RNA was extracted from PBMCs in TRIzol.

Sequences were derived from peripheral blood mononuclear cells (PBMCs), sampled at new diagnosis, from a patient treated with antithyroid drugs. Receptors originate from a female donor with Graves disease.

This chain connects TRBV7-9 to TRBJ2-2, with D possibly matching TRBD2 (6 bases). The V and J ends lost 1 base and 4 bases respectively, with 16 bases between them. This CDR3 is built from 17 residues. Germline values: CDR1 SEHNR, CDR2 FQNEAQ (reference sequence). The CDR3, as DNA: TGTGCCAGCAGCTTAGTATGGAGGGGCGGCGGCACCGGGGAGCTGTTTTTT. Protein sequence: CASSLVWRGGGTGELFF.

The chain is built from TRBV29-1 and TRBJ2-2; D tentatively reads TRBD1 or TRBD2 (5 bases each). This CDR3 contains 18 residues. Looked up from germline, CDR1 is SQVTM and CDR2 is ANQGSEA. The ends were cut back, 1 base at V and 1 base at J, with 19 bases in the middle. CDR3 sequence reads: CSVEAGSLDPLNTGELFF. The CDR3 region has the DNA TGCAGCGTTGAAGCAGGGTCACTAGACCCTTTGAACACCGGGGAGCTGTTTTTT.

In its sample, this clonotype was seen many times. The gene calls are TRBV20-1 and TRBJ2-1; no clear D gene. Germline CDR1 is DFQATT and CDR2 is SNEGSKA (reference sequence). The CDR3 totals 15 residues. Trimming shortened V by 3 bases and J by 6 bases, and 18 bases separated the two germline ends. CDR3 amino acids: CSASTEVTHRNEQFF. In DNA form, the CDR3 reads TGCAGTGCTAGTACAGAGGTGACCCATCGCAATGAGCAGTTCTTC.